The count of the clone carrying this T cell receptor (beta chain) is one. Antigen: not known. Clones were sequenced by immunoSEQ multiplex PCR, and TCRdb holds only the in-frame ones, with some missing. The sample holds fewer than 20,000 clones, approximately 81% seen once. The treatment here: AdE1-LMPpoly-expanded autologous EBV-specific T-cell therapy followed by anti-PD-1 nivolumab. The data were taken from a study of EBV T-cell therapy then PD-1 blockade in nasopharyngeal carcinoma. Germline lookup yields CDR1 SGHAT and CDR2 FQDESV (reference sequence). V lost 6 bases to trimming and J lost 4 bases, with 19 bases between them. The CDR3 covers 15 residues.

The sequences come from CD8+ T cells from blood, collected around day 34 from a patient whose treatment included autologous EBV-specific T cells and nivolumab. The rearrangement joins TRBV11-1 to TRBJ2-7; D might be TRBD1 (5 bases). This receptor was identified in a man aged 35 to 55 with nasopharyngeal carcinoma. Here the CDR3 reads CASSLSGAVVYEQYF. Here the CDR3 DNA reads TGTGCCAGCAGTTTGAGTGGGGCAGTAGTGTACGAGCAGTACTTC.